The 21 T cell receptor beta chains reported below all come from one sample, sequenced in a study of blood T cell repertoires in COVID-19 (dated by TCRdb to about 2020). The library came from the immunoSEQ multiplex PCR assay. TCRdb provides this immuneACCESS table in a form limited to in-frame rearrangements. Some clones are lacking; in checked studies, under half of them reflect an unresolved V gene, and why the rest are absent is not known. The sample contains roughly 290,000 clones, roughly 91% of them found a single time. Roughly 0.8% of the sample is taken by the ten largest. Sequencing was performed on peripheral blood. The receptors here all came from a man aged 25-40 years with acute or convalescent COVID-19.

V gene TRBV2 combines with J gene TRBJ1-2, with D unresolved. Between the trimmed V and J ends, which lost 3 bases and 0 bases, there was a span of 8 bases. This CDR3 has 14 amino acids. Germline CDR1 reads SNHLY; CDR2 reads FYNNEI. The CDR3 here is CASSEARTNYGYTF. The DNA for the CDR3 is TGTGCCAGCAGTGAGGCCAGGACTAACTATGGCTACACCTTC.

CDR3 loop: CASTFRAGMYEQYF. CDR3 coding DNA: TGTGCCAGCACTTTCCGGGCAGGGATGTACGAGCAGTACTTC. V is TRBV6-6 and J is TRBJ2-7; weak D call: TRBD1 (5 bases). Germline-derived CDR1 and CDR2 are MNHNY and SVGAGI (reference sequence). V lost 7 bases and J lost 4, with 17 bases in between. The CDR3 runs to 14 residues.

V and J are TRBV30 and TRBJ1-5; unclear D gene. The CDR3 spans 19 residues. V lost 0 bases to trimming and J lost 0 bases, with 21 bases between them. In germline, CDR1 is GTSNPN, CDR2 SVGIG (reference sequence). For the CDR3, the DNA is TGTGCCTGGAGTGTACTCTCGCGCGATTTAGCAACTAGCAATCAGCCCCAGCATTTT. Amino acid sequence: CAWSVLSRDLATSNQPQHF. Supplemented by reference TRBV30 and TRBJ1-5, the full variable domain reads SQTIHQWPATLVQPVGSPLSLECTVEGTSNPNLYWYRQAAGRGLQLLFYSVGIGQISSEVPQNLSASRPQDRQFILSSKKLLLSDSGFYLCAWSVLSRDLATSNQPQHFGDGTRLSIL.

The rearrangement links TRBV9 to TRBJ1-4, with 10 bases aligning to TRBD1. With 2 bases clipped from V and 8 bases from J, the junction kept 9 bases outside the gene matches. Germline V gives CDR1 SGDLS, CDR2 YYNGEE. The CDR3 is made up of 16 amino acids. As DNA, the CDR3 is TGTGCCAGCAGCGTCCAGGGAGGGACAGGGGACGAAAAACTGTTTTTT. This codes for CASSVQGGTGDEKLFF.

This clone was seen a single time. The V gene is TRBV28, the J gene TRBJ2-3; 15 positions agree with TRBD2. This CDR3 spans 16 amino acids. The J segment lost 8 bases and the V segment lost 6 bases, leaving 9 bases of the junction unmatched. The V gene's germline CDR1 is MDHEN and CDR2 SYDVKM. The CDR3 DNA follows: TGTGCCAGCAGGAGTGGACTAGCGGGGGGGCACGGTACGCAGTATTTT. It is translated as CASRSGLAGGHGTQYF.

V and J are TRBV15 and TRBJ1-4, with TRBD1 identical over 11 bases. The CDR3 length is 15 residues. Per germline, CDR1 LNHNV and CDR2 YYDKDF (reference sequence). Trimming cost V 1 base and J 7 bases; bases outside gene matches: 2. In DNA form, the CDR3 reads TGTGCCACCAGCAGAGTCGGGACAGGGGGTGAAAAACTGTTTTTT. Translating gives CATSRVGTGGEKLFF.

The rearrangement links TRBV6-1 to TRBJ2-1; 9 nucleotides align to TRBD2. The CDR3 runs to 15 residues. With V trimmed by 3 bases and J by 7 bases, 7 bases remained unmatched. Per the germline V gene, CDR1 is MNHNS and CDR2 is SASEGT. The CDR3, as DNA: TGTGCCAGCAGTGAGCTGCGGGGGGGCCTAAATGAGCAGTTCTTC. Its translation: CASSELRGGLNEQFF.

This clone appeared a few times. The CDR3 sequence is CASSWDRGLVNTEAFF. In DNA, the CDR3 is TGTGCCAGCAGCTGGGACAGGGGGCTCGTGAACACTGAAGCTTTCTTT. This sequence joins TRBV5-6 and TRBJ1-1; 12 bases line up with TRBD1. This CDR3 region has 16 residues. Trimming cost V 3 bases and J 0 bases; bases outside gene matches: 3. Germline CDR1 reads SGHDT; CDR2 reads YYEEEE.

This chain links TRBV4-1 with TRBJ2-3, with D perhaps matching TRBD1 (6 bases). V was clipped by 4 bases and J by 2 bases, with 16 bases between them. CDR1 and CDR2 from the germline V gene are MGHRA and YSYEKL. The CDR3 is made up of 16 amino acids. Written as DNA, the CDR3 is TGCGCCAGCAGCCCACCGACCGGGACATCCACAGATACGCAGTATTTT. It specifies CASSPPTGTSTDTQYF.

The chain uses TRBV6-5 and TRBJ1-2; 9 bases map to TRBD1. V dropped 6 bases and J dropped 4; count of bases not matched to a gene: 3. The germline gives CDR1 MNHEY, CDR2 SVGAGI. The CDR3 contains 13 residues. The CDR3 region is CASRRQGGYGYTF. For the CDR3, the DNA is TGTGCCAGCAGAAGACAGGGGGGCTATGGCTACACCTTC.

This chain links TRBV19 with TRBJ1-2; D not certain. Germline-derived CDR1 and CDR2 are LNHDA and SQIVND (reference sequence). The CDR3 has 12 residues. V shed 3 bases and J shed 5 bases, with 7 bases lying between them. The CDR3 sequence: CASSINEYGYTF. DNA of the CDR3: TGTGCCAGTAGTATTAATGAGTATGGCTACACCTTC. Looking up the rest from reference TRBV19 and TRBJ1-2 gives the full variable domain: DGGITQSPKYLFRKEGQNVTLSCEQNLNHDAMYWYRQDPGQGLRLIYYSQIVNDFQKGDIAEGYSVSREKKESFPLTVTSAQKNPTAFYLCASSINEYGYTFGSGTRLTVV.

The CDR3 sequence: CASSPPESPYEQYF. In DNA, the CDR3 is TGTGCCAGCTCACCTCCGGAGTCGCCCTACGAGCAGTACTTC. The J gene is TRBJ2-7, the V gene TRBV18; D ambiguous. The CDR3 runs to 14 residues. V dropped 3 bases and J dropped 2 bases, with 11 bases sitting between them. Germline V gene data show CDR1 as KGHSH and CDR2 as LQKENI.

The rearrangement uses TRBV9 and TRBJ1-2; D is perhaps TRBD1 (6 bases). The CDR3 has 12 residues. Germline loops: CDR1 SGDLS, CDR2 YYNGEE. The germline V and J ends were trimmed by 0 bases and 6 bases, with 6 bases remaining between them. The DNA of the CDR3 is TGTGCCAGCAGCGTAGCAGGGGATGGCTACACCTTC. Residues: CASSVAGDGYTF.

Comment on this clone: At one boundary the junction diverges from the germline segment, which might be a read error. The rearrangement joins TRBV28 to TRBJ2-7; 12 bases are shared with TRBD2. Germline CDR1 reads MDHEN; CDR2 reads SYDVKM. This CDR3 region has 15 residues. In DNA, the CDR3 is TGTGCCAGCAGAACTAGCGGGGGGCCCTCCCACGAGCAGTACTTC. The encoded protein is CASRTSGGPSHEQYF. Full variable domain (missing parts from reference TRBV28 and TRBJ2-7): DVKVTQSSRYLVKRTGEKVFLECVQDMDHENMFWYRQDPGLGLRLIYFSYDVKMKEKGDIPEGYSVSREKKERFSLILESASTNQTSMYLCASRTSGGPSHEQYFGPGTRLTVT.

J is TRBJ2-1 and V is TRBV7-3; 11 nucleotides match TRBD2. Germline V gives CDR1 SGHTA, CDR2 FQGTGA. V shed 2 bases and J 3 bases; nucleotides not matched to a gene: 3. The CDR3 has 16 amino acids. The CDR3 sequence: CASSLYLAGGYNEQFF. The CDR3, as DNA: TGTGCCAGCAGCTTATATCTAGCGGGGGGCTACAATGAGCAGTTCTTC.

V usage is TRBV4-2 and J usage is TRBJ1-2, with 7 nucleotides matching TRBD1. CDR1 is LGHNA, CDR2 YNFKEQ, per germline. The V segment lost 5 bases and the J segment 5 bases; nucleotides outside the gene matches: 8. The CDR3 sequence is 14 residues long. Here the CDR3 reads CASSTRDSGYGYTF. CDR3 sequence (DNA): TGTGCCAGCAGCACGCGGGACAGCGGATATGGCTACACCTTC.

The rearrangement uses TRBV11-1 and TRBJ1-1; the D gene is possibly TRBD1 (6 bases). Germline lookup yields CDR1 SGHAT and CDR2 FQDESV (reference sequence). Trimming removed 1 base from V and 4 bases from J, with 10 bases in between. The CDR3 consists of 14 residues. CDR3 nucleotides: TGTGCCAGCAGCTTAGTACAGGGCGGCACTGAAGCTTTCTTT. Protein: CASSLVQGGTEAFF.

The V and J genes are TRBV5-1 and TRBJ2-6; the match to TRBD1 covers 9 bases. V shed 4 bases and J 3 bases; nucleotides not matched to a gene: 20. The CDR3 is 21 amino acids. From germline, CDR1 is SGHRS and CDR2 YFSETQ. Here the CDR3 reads CASSPTPQGTGLVGGANVLTF. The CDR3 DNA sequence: TGCGCCAGCAGCCCCACACCTCAAGGGACAGGGCTTGTTGGTGGGGCCAACGTCCTGACTTTC. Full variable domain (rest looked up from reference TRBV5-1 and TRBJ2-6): KAGVTQTPRYLIKTRGQQVTLSCSPISGHRSVSWYQQTPGQGLQFLFEYFSETQRNKGNFPGRFSGRQFSNSRSEMNVSTLELGDSALYLCASSPTPQGTGLVGGANVLTFGAGSRLTVL.

In nucleotides, the CDR3 is TGTGCCAGCAGCTACCGGGACATTGCACACATTCAGTACTTC. It is translated as CASSYRDIAHIQYF. This sequence joins TRBV5-6 and TRBJ2-4; possible D gene TRBD1, 6 bases. Trimming left V 3 bases short and J 8 bases short, with 15 bases between. The CDR3 totals 14 residues. CDR1 and CDR2 (germline): SGHDT, YYEEEE. The full variable domain, completed using reference TRBV5-6 and TRBJ2-4, is DAGVTQSPTHLIKTRGQQVTLRCSPKSGHDTVSWYQQALGQGPQFIFQYYEEEERQRGNFPDRFSGHQFPNYSSELNVNALLLGDSALYLCASSYRDIAHIQYFGAGTRLSVL.

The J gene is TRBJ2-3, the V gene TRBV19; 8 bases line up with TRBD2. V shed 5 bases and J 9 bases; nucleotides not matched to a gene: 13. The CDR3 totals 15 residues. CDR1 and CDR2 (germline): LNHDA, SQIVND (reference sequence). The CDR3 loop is CASSGRGDPPETQYF. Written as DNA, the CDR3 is TGTGCCAGTAGTGGGCGGGGGGATCCCCCGGAGACGCAGTATTTT.

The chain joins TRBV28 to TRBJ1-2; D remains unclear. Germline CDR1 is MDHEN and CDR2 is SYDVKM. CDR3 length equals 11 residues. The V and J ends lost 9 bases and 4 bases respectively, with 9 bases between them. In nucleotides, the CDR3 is TGTGCCAGTCGACACTTCTATGGCTACACCTTC. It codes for CASRHFYGYTF.